This section outlines one T cell receptor beta chain sequence together with its context. The antigen remains undetermined. Time point given: patch test 2, 6 weeks after DPC sensitization. Treatment described: therapeutic diphenylcyclopropenone sensitization with weekly scalp DPC. V lost 7 bases and J 4 bases, leaving 13 bases between the germline ends. Germline-derived CDR1 and CDR2 are ENHRY and SYGVKD. The CDR3 is 13 amino acids. The sample is drawn from a study of human T cells and chemical hapten exposure. Study-level information: The variation in per-sample TCR yields arose mainly from small differences in pooled library volumes.

Single cDNA molecules in the library carried unique molecular identifiers attached during preparation. TCRdb independently ran MiXCR on the RACE reads; one entry per CDR3 protein. The sample contains fewer than 80,000 distinct CDR3 sequences, 10% of which appear only once. Study observations and caveats: DPC sensitization did not alter TCRs above 1 in 1000 frequency.

This clonotype was obtained from a woman aged 45-59 years with alopecia areata. Some clones in this sample may be carry-over from other donors' samples. Here the sequenced sample was whole blood, taken in connection with sensitization to the hapten diphenylcyclopropenone (DPC). The rearrangement links TRBV10-3 to TRBJ1-1; D remains ambiguous. The CDR3 region is CAIKGAAATEAFF. CDR3 nucleotides: TGTGCCATCAAGGGCGCGGCAGCCACTGAAGCTTTCTTT.